These 18 T cell receptor beta chains were sequenced from one sample in a study of cytomegalovirus exposure and HLA in healthy donors. Use of 60 Vbeta and 13 Jbeta primers characterized the PCR. The assay was immunoSEQ multiplex PCR, and TCRdb's table has in-frame clones only and misses some. The table has approximately 160,000 clones, around 65% seen once; the top ten hold approximately 2.8%. The material sequenced was PBMCs. These receptors were collected from a woman in her thirties or forties in good health and CMV-seropositive.

The rearrangement uses TRBV5-4 and TRBJ1-2; possible D gene TRBD1, 6 bases. Looked up from germline, CDR1 is SGHNT and CDR2 is YYREEE (reference sequence). Between the trimmed V and J ends, which lost 4 bases and 5 bases, there was a span of 15 bases. The CDR3 loop spans 14 amino acids. CDR3 coding DNA: TGTGCCAGCAGCAGACAGGTTGGGGGATATGGCTACACCTTC. This gives the protein CASSRQVGGYGYTF.

The chain joins TRBV5-4 to TRBJ2-7, with D perhaps matching TRBD2 (6 bases). This CDR3 spans 15 amino acids. In germline, CDR1 is SGHNT, CDR2 YYREEE (reference sequence). The V end lost 3 bases, the J end lost 2 bases, and 15 bases lay between the germline ends. The CDR3 DNA reads TGTGCCAGCAGCTGGGATAGCGGATTAGCCTACGAGCAGTACTTC. Residues: CASSWDSGLAYEQYF.

About this clone itself: The junction and the germline gene differ at one end; a read error may be behind it. The J gene is TRBJ1-1, the V gene TRBV5-1, with 9 bases lining up with TRBD1. This CDR3 comprises 17 residues. Per germline, CDR1 SGHRS and CDR2 YFSETQ. The CDR3 here is CASSLRSTGGLNPEAFF. The CDR3 DNA reads TGCGCCAGCAGCTTGCGTTCGACAGGGGGATTGAACCCTGAAGCTTTCTTT.

The chain couples TRBV19 to TRBJ2-5, with D possibly TRBD1 on 5 matching bases. The CDR3 consists of 17 residues. Per the germline V gene, CDR1 is LNHDA and CDR2 is SQIVND (reference sequence). The germline V and J ends were trimmed by 3 bases and 1 base, with 18 bases remaining between them. The CDR3 DNA is TGTGCCAGTAGTATGCGACCCCTAGGGGTTCGCCAAGAGACCCAGTACTTC. This gives the protein CASSMRPLGVRQETQYF.

This rearrangement joins TRBV4-3 to TRBJ1-2; D is ambiguous. The CDR3 sequence is 15 residues long. Germline CDR1 reads LGHNA; CDR2 reads YSLEER. V gave up 0 bases and J gave up 4 bases, with 12 bases separating them. For the CDR3, the DNA is TGCGCCAGCAGCCAAGAACCGGGTGGCGGCTATGGCTACACCTTC. Translated: CASSQEPGGGYGYTF.

The CDR3 loop reads CASSLRGQNYEQYF. The CDR3 DNA reads as TGTGCCAGCAGTTTACGGGGACAAAACTACGAGCAGTACTTC. The chain is built from TRBV27 and TRBJ2-7, with D tentatively TRBD1 (6 bases). V lost 2 bases and J lost 3, with 11 bases in between. The CDR3 spans 14 residues. Germline V gene lookup returns CDR1 MNHEY and CDR2 SMNVEV (reference sequence).

The V call is TRBV11-2, the J call TRBJ2-1, with a possible D match to TRBD2 (6 bases). Germline lookup yields CDR1 SGHAT and CDR2 FQNNGV. V dropped 4 bases and J dropped 2 bases, with 12 bases sitting between them. The CDR3 sequence is 15 residues long. CDR3 DNA: TGTGCCAGCAGCTCGAGACTAGATCCCTACAATGAGCAGTTCTTC. Encoded protein: CASSSRLDPYNEQFF.

V is TRBV2 and J is TRBJ2-4; 10 nucleotides agree with TRBD1. CDR1 and CDR2 (germline): SNHLY, FYNNEI. The CDR3 consists of 20 residues. The trim removed 6 bases at V and 9 bases at J, leaving 26 bases unmatched. The CDR3 nucleotides read TGTGCCAGCAGACCCGACAGGGGGCTTCAAGTTGGCGGGAGAAGTGGCATTCAGTACTTC. This translates into CASRPDRGLQVGGRSGIQYF.

V and J are TRBV27 and TRBJ2-1; D may be TRBD2 (5 bases). V was pared by 6 bases and J by 4 bases, with 16 bases between. This CDR3 has 15 residues. Germline V gene sequence: CDR1 MNHEY, CDR2 SMNVEV (reference sequence). CDR3 residues: CASSPRGKSYNEQFF. The DNA of the CDR3 is TGTGCCAGCAGCCCCAGAGGGAAATCTTACAATGAGCAGTTCTTC.

Only one count was recorded for this clone. This rearrangement joins TRBV6-5 to TRBJ1-2; 8 positions match TRBD1. In germline, CDR1 is MNHEY, CDR2 SVGAGI. V gave up 5 bases and J gave up 8 bases; unmatched junction bases: 10. The CDR3 is 14 amino acids. CDR3 bases: TGTGCCAGCAGTGCTGGGACAGGCAGAGACGGCTACACCTTC. This encodes CASSAGTGRDGYTF.

This chain joins TRBV13 and TRBJ2-3; 13 positions agree with TRBD2. The CDR3 consists of 18 residues. J gave up 2 bases and V 4 bases, and 9 bases lay outside the gene matches. CDR1 is PRHDT, CDR2 FYEKMQ, per germline (reference sequence). CDR3: CASSSQIGTSGITDTQYF. For the CDR3, the DNA is TGTGCCAGCAGCTCTCAAATCGGGACTAGCGGGATCACAGATACGCAGTATTTT.

This clone was counted a few times. The chain is built from TRBV6-1 and TRBJ2-7, with 11 positions matching TRBD1. The CDR3 is 13 residues long. Germline V gives CDR1 MNHNS, CDR2 SASEGT. The V and J ends lost 9 bases and 4 bases, in that order; junction bases with no gene match: 5. The CDR3 DNA reads TGTGCCAGTTCCGGGGACAGGGGGTACGAGCAGTACTTC. It translates to CASSGDRGYEQYF.

The rearrangement links TRBV7-2 to TRBJ1-5; D is possibly TRBD1 (5 bases). The CDR3 runs 15 residues. Germline-derived CDR1 and CDR2 are SGHTA and FQGNSA. V lost 4 bases and J 1 base, leaving 11 bases between the germline ends. The CDR3 sequence: CASSSGDPSNQPQHF. The CDR3 nucleotides read TGTGCCAGCAGCTCGGGGGACCCCAGCAATCAGCCCCAGCATTTT.

The V call is TRBV29-1, the J call TRBJ2-1; perhaps TRBD1 as D (5 bases). V shed 2 bases and J shed 5 bases, with 10 bases lying between them. The germline CDR1 and CDR2 sequences are SQVTM and ANQGSEA. The CDR3 runs to 13 residues. The DNA for the CDR3 is TGCAGCGTTGAATCCGGCAGGGACAATGAGCAGTTCTTC. It is translated as CSVESGRDNEQFF.

The gene calls are TRBV28 and TRBJ2-2; 10 positions match TRBD1. After removal of 6 bases from V and 7 bases from J, the junction contained 5 bases not matched to a gene. Germline CDR1 reads MDHEN; CDR2 reads SYDVKM. This CDR3 comprises 14 residues. This CDR3 is CASRSGTGVGELFF. For the CDR3, the DNA is TGTGCCAGCAGGTCCGGGACAGGGGTCGGGGAGCTGTTTTTT.

The V and J genes are TRBV9 and TRBJ2-5; 11 nucleotides align to TRBD2. This CDR3 has 18 amino acids. The germline V gene encodes CDR1 SGDLS and CDR2 YYNGEE. Germline trimming cut 2 bases from V and 1 base from J; bases unmatched to any gene: 10. DNA of the CDR3: TGTGCCAGCAGCGTTACGACCCTAGCGGGAGGCCGCCAAGAGACCCAGTACTTC. This gives the protein CASSVTTLAGGRQETQYF. Variable domain in full (rest from reference TRBV9 and TRBJ2-5): DSGVTQTPKHLITATGQRVTLRCSPRSGDLSVYWYQQSLDQGLQFLIQYYNGEERAKGNILERFSAQQFPDLHSELNLSSLELGDSALYFCASSVTTLAGGRQETQYFGPGTRLLVL.

The chain employs TRBV29-1 and TRBJ2-1; D gene unclear. The CDR3 contains 13 residues. Trimming pared 3 bases from V and 4 bases from J, leaving 10 bases between. Germline lookup yields CDR1 SQVTM and CDR2 ANQGSEA. CDR3 residues: CSVDSQFYNEQFF. The CDR3 bases are TGCAGCGTTGACAGTCAGTTTTACAATGAGCAGTTCTTC.

This chain links TRBV2 with TRBJ2-5; 11 bases agree with TRBD1. V dropped 6 bases and J dropped 7; count of bases not matched to a gene: 16. Germline values: CDR1 SNHLY, CDR2 FYNNEI. The CDR3 runs 17 residues. CDR3 loop: CASSLPGQGGVRGTQYF. The CDR3 region has the DNA TGTGCCAGCAGCCTCCCGGGACAGGGGGGCGTACGTGGGACCCAGTACTTC.